A single sample gave rise to the 25 T cell receptor beta chains below, sequenced in a study of OX40 agonist ivuxolimab in advanced cancers. Generated by immunoSEQ multiplex PCR, the TCRdb table keeps only in-frame clones and is missing some. The data contain 47,000 or so clones, about 88% of them seen just once; the ten biggest clones take up 10% to 12%. The material sequenced was CD4+ or CD8+ T cells sorted from blood, taken in a trial of the OX40 agonist ivuxolimab. The receptors were gathered from an adult with an advanced solid tumor such as melanoma, head and neck, liver or kidney cancer.

The rearrangement links TRBV30 to TRBJ1-2; D is uncertain. V lost 7 bases to trimming and J lost 6 bases, with 24 bases between them. Germline CDR1 GTSNPN, CDR2 SVGIG (reference sequence). The CDR3 runs to 15 residues. The CDR3 DNA reads as TGTGCCTCGGACGGAGGAGAGGGAGGATTGGATGGCTACACCTTC. Amino acid sequence: CASDGGEGGLDGYTF.

The chain couples TRBV15 to TRBJ2-3; the D is unclear. Germline V gene lookup returns CDR1 LNHNV and CDR2 YYDKDF (reference sequence). The CDR3 loop spans 15 amino acids. V was clipped by 3 bases and J by 2 bases, with 12 bases between them. The CDR3: CATSRKTVPTDTQYF. The DNA for the CDR3 is TGTGCCACCAGCAGGAAAACAGTACCCACAGATACGCAGTATTTT. The full variable domain, its missing parts supplied by reference TRBV15 and TRBJ2-3, is DAMVIQNPRYQVTQFGKPVTLSCSQTLNHNVMYWYQQKSSQAPKLLFHYYDKDFNNEADTPDNFQSRRPNTSFCFLDIRSPGLGDTAMYLCATSRKTVPTDTQYFGPGTRLTVL.

V is TRBV4-1 and J is TRBJ2-3; TRBD2 is a possible D gene (5 bases). V was shortened by 3 bases and J by 0 bases, with 19 bases between the two germline ends. CDR1 and CDR2 from the germline V gene are MGHRA and YSYEKL. The CDR3 length is 18 residues. CDR3: CASSQGGLRQTSTDTQYF. CDR3 bases: TGCGCCAGCAGCCAGGGCGGGCTGCGCCAAACTAGCACAGATACGCAGTATTTT.

The CDR3 DNA reads TGCGCCAGCAGTGTTGGGACTACTAACACCGGGGAGCTGTTTTTT. Its translation: CASSVGTTNTGELFF. The chain joins TRBV10-2 to TRBJ2-2; 7 nucleotides align to TRBD2. CDR1 and CDR2 from the germline V gene are WSHSY and SAAADI. V gave up 4 bases and J gave up 2 bases; unmatched junction bases: 4. This CDR3 spans 15 amino acids.

V is TRBV13 and J is TRBJ2-1; TRBD1 agrees at 8 bases. Trimming cost V 1 base and J 7 bases; bases outside gene matches: 3. Per the germline V gene, CDR1 is PRHDT and CDR2 is FYEKMQ (reference sequence). CDR3 length: 14 residues. CDR3 sequence reads: CASSLEWTGNEQFF. CDR3 bases: TGTGCCAGCAGCTTAGAGTGGACAGGGAATGAGCAGTTCTTC.

This sequence joins TRBV13 and TRBJ1-5; TRBD1 agrees at 7 bases. J gave up 9 bases and V 0 bases, and 8 bases lay outside the gene matches. The length of the CDR3 is 15 residues. Germline lookup yields CDR1 PRHDT and CDR2 FYEKMQ (reference sequence). The CDR3 nucleotides are TGTGCCAGCAGCTTAGGGACAGGGTTTGTAGTGCCCCAGCATTTT. This gives the protein CASSLGTGFVVPQHF.

The genes are TRBV7-2 and TRBJ2-5; 8 bases fit TRBD2. V shed 2 bases and J 4 bases; nucleotides not matched to a gene: 6. CDR3 length: 15 residues. Germline V lookup: CDR1 SGHTA, CDR2 FQGNSA. CDR3 coding DNA: TGTGCCAGCAGCTTAACGGGGGGGCTGGGAGAGACCCAGTACTTC. This codes for CASSLTGGLGETQYF.

The chain links TRBV27 to TRBJ1-4; D possibly corresponds to TRBD1 (5 bases). Germline CDR1 and CDR2: MNHEY and SMNVEV (reference sequence). The V and J ends lost 5 bases and 8 bases respectively, with 18 bases between them. This CDR3 is built from 15 residues. The CDR3 sequence is CASSNSEPGTEKLFF. CDR3 bases: TGTGCCAGCAGTAACTCCGAGCCCGGGACGGAAAAACTGTTTTTT.

The chain couples TRBV14 to TRBJ2-7, with D perhaps TRBD2 (6 bases). The germline gives CDR1 SGHDN, CDR2 FVKESK. The CDR3 length is 13 residues. V lost 3 bases and J 1 base, leaving 7 bases between the germline ends. The CDR3 nucleotides read TGTGCCAGCAGCCAGACTAGGTCCTACGAGCAGTACTTC. It is translated as CASSQTRSYEQYF.

V usage is TRBV5-4 and J usage is TRBJ1-3, with D unresolved. Trimming took off 6 bases at V and 7 bases at J, with 11 bases between the two ends. Germline V gene sequence: CDR1 SGHNT, CDR2 YYREEE (reference sequence). There are 12 residues in the CDR3. CDR3 residues: CASTPNGNTIYF. CDR3 coding DNA: TGTGCCAGCACCCCGAACGGGAACACCATATATTTT.

The chain combines TRBV7-2 with TRBJ2-7; TRBD2 is a possible D gene (6 bases). Per germline, CDR1 SGHTA and CDR2 FQGNSA. The CDR3 has 15 residues. Trimming shortened V by 4 bases and J by 2 bases, and 15 bases separated the two germline ends. CDR3 protein: CASSYPGTPAYEQYF. CDR3 coding DNA: TGTGCCAGCAGCTACCCCGGGACTCCGGCCTACGAGCAGTACTTC.

The genes are TRBV5-3 and TRBJ2-1; 8 nucleotides match TRBD2. TRBV5-3 has ORF status, its function being uncertain. With 2 bases clipped from V and 0 bases from J, the junction kept 19 bases outside the gene matches. The CDR3 length is 21 residues. The CDR3 reads CARSFPRLAQSSQSSYNEQFF. The DNA for the CDR3 is TGTGCCAGAAGCTTCCCACGACTAGCGCAATCTTCACAAAGCTCCTACAATGAGCAGTTCTTC.

V and J are TRBV2 and TRBJ2-3; D is perhaps TRBD2 (6 bases). The germline CDR1 and CDR2 sequences are SNHLY and FYNNEI. The V end lost 6 bases, the J end lost 4 bases, and 17 bases lay between the germline ends. The CDR3 has 15 amino acids. In DNA form, the CDR3 reads TGTGCCAGCAGGGGGACTTGGGAGACAGCAGATACGCAGTATTTT. Its protein product is CASRGTWETADTQYF.

J is TRBJ2-5 and V is TRBV7-8; 9 bases map to TRBD1. CDR1 and CDR2 (germline): SGHVS, FQNEAQ. The V and J ends lost 0 bases and 2 bases, in that order; junction bases with no gene match: 1. There are 15 residues in the CDR3. CDR3 bases: TGTGCCAGCAGCTTAGCCGGGACAGGGCAAGAGACCCAGTACTTC. Protein product: CASSLAGTGQETQYF.

The chain uses TRBV7-6 and TRBJ1-1; D is uncertain. Trimming removed 6 bases from V and 3 bases from J, with 8 bases in between. The CDR3 totals 12 residues. Germline CDR1 SGHVS, CDR2 FNYEAQ. CDR3 region: CASRPPYTEAFF. The CDR3 nucleotides are TGTGCCAGCAGGCCCCCCTACACTGAAGCTTTCTTT.

The rearrangement joins TRBV15 to TRBJ2-3, with TRBD1 identical over 8 bases. The CDR3 has 16 amino acids. Germline V gives CDR1 LNHNV, CDR2 YYDKDF (reference sequence). V shed 1 base, J shed 1 base, and the junction held 4 bases outside the gene matches. CDR3 protein: CATSRAGQDGTDTQYF. The CDR3 DNA follows: TGTGCCACCAGCAGAGCGGGACAGGACGGCACAGATACGCAGTATTTT.

The chain is built from TRBV10-1 and TRBJ1-3, with 8 bases identical to TRBD1. This CDR3 comprises 17 residues. Germline V gives CDR1 WNHNN, CDR2 SYGVQD (reference sequence). With V trimmed by 5 bases and J by 4 bases, 13 bases remained unmatched. The CDR3 region is CASSPTRGRRSGNTIYF. For the CDR3, the DNA is TGCGCCAGCAGTCCGACCAGGGGGCGAAGGTCAGGAAACACCATATATTTT.

J is TRBJ1-5 and V is TRBV28, with D possibly TRBD1 on 6 matching bases. The V gene's germline CDR1 is MDHEN and CDR2 SYDVKM. V lost 4 bases to trimming and J lost 6 bases, with 13 bases between them. This CDR3 spans 14 amino acids. DNA for the CDR3: TGTGCCAGCAGTTCCGACAGGTATTTTCAGCCCCAGCATTTT. It is translated as CASSSDRYFQPQHF.

This rearrangement joins TRBV7-9 to TRBJ1-2; no clear D gene. The germline CDR1 and CDR2 sequences are SEHNR and FQNEAQ (reference sequence). CDR3 size: 14 residues. V shed 2 bases and J shed 1 base, with 8 bases lying between them. The CDR3 is CASSLNGHNYGYTF. The CDR3 nucleotides are TGTGCCAGCAGCTTAAACGGCCATAACTATGGCTACACCTTC.

CDR3 in amino acids: CASSPGTSGYNEQFF. In DNA form, the CDR3 reads TGTGCCAGCAGTCCCGGGACTAGCGGGTACAATGAGCAGTTCTTC. The chain combines TRBV6-1 with TRBJ2-1; 12 bases line up with TRBD2. This CDR3 is 15 amino acids long. V shed 5 bases, J shed 4 bases, and the junction held 3 bases outside the gene matches. Germline V CDR1 and CDR2: MNHNS, SASEGT.

The V gene is TRBV9, the J gene TRBJ2-2, with D tentatively TRBD1 (5 bases). Germline V gene lookup returns CDR1 SGDLS and CDR2 YYNGEE. The CDR3 has 16 amino acids. The V and J ends lost 0 bases and 0 bases respectively, with 9 bases between them. CDR3 in amino acids: CASSVEVTANTGELFF. The CDR3 DNA follows: TGTGCCAGCAGCGTAGAAGTGACAGCGAACACCGGGGAGCTGTTTTTT.

The chain uses TRBV6-4 and TRBJ2-1; TRBD1 agrees at 8 bases. The V segment lost 3 bases and the J segment 2 bases; nucleotides outside the gene matches: 3. The V gene's germline CDR1 is MRHNA and CDR2 SNTAGT. There are 15 residues in the CDR3. In DNA form, the CDR3 reads TGTGCCAGCAGTGAGGACAGGGAGACCTACAATGAGCAGTTCTTC. It encodes CASSEDRETYNEQFF.

The CDR3 nucleotides read TGCGCCAGCAGCCAAGACCATCCGGGACAGGGAACCTACGAGCAGTACTTC. This translates into CASSQDHPGQGTYEQYF. The chain couples TRBV4-3 to TRBJ2-7; TRBD1 matches at 9 bases. This CDR3 comprises 17 residues. Germline trimming cut 0 bases from V and 2 bases from J; bases unmatched to any gene: 8. Germline V gives CDR1 LGHNA, CDR2 YSLEER.

The chain couples TRBV28 to TRBJ2-5; 10 bases map to TRBD1. J lost 4 bases, V lost 6 bases, and 5 bases had no gene match. CDR1 and CDR2 from the germline V gene are MDHEN and SYDVKM. The CDR3 covers 14 residues. CDR3 protein: CASRATGGRETQYF. As DNA, the CDR3 is TGTGCCAGCAGGGCGACAGGGGGCCGAGAGACCCAGTACTTC. The full variable domain, rest sourced from reference TRBV28 and TRBJ2-5, is DVKVTQSSRYLVKRTGEKVFLECVQDMDHENMFWYRQDPGLGLRLIYFSYDVKMKEKGDIPEGYSVSREKKERFSLILESASTNQTSMYLCASRATGGRETQYFGPGTRLLVL.

This clone is a singleton in its sample. J is TRBJ2-1 and V is TRBV30; maybe TRBD1 (6 bases). Germline V lookup: CDR1 GTSNPN, CDR2 SVGIG (reference sequence). The CDR3 is made up of 14 amino acids. The V end was cut by 8 bases, the J end by 1 base, with 15 bases between. CDR3 protein: CAGLTGSSYNEQFF. Written as DNA, the CDR3 is TGTGCCGGGCTCACAGGGAGTTCCTACAATGAGCAGTTCTTC.